The present T cell receptor beta chain was sequenced within a study of persistence of HIV-infected CD4 T cells. As for the study in general: Isolated cells were CMV- and HIV-1 Gag-responding CD4+ T cells. A median of approximately eight years of suppressive ART preceded sampling.

The libraries were made with immunoSEQ version 4 in survey mode. TCRdb keeps only in-frame clones here, not all; method: immunoSEQ multiplex PCR. This sample has roughly 34,000 clones, with around 76% found just once. The stimulus was lysate of CMV-infected fibroblasts, approximately 9.7 ug/mL. Sorted nonresponding memory CD4+ T cells were CD40L-negative, CD69-negative, CD45RO-high. Donors had CD4+ T cell counts above 400 cells/uL and were CMV-seropositive. As regards this clone: Its cognate antigen is unknown.

Trimming took 3 bases from V and 5 from J, leaving 10 bases between them. The CDR3 is 13 amino acids. Germline V CDR1 and CDR2: KGHSH, LQKENI. The sequence was collected from an adult woman with HIV who was CMV-seropositive. Sequenced material: CD4+ T cells sorted from PBMCs after approximately 19-hour stimulation, taken from a patient who received antiretroviral therapy. The chain joins TRBV18 to TRBJ1-1; a possible D gene is TRBD1 (5 bases). The CDR3 DNA follows: TGTGCCAGCTCACCTTATAGGGGAACTGAAGCTTTCTTT. It yields the protein CASSPYRGTEAFF.